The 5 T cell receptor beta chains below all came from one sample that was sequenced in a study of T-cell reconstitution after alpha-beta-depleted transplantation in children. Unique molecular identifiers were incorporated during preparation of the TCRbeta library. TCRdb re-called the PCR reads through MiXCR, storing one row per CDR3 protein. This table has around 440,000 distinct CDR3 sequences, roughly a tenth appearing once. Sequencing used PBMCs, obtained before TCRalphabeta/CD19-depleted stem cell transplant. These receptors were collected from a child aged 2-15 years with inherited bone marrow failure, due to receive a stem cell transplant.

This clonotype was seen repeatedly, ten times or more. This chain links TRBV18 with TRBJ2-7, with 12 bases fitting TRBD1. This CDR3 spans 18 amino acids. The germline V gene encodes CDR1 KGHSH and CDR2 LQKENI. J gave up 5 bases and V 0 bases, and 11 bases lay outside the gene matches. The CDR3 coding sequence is TGTGCCAGCTCACCACCGTGGGGACAGGGGGCATTCGAGAACGAGCAGTACTTC. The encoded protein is CASSPPWGQGAFENEQYF.

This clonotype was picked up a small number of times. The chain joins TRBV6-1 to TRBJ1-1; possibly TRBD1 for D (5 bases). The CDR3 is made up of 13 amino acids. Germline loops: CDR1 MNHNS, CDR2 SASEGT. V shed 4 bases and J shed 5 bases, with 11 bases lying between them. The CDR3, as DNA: TGTGCCAGCAGTGCCCGCGGGGGGACTGAAGCTTTCTTT. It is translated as CASSARGGTEAFF.

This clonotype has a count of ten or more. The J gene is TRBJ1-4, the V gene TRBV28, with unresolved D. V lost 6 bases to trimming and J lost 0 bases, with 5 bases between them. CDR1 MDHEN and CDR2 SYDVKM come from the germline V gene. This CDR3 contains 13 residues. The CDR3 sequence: CASRASTNEKLFF. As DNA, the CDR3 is TGTGCCAGCAGGGCCTCAACTAATGAAAAACTGTTTTTT.

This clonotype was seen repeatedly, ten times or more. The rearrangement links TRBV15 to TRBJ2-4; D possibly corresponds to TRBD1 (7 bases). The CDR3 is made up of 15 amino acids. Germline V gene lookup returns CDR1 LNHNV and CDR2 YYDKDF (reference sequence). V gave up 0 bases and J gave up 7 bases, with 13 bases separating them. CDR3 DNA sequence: TGTGCCACCAGCAGAGATCGCGCAGGGGGGAACATTCAGTACTTC. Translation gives CATSRDRAGGNIQYF.

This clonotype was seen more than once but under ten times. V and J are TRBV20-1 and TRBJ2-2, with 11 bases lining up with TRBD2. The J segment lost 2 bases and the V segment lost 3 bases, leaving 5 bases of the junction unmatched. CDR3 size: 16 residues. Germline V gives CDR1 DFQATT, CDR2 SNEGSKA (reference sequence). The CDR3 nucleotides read TGCAGTGCTAGGGGGGGACTAGCGGAAAACACCGGGGAGCTGTTTTTT. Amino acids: CSARGGLAENTGELFF.